Listed below are T cell receptor beta chains from one sample, sequenced in a study of PD-1 blockade in classical Hodgkin lymphoma. The table came from immunoSEQ multiplex PCR; TCRdb's copy has only in-frame clones and leaves some out. The sample records about 85,000 clones, around nine tenths being singletons. The specimen was peripheral blood mononuclear cells (PBMCs), collected before the second cycle of nivolumab. Receptors originate from a human donor with classical Hodgkin lymphoma. Each CDR3 is given with its conserved first and last residue. A D gene is named only where the DNA matches it firmly. Rows give clone size only sometimes, using once, few, many, or a class for an expanded clone.

CDR3aa: CASKLGGQMNTEAFF; CDR3nt: TGTGCCAGCAAATTAGGGGGGCAGATGAACACTGAAGCTTTCTTT; j_gene: TRBJ1-1; d_gene: .; v_gene: TRBV28; abundance: .
CDR3aa: CAISVDLSNQPQHF; CDR3nt: TGTGCCATCAGTGTGGACCTCAGCAATCAGCCCCAGCATTTT; j_gene: TRBJ1-5; d_gene: .; v_gene: TRBV10-3; abundance: .
CDR3aa: CASSQGGRGLVGYTF; CDR3nt: TGCGCCAGCAGCCAAGGAGGTAGGGGGCTGGTTGGCTACACCTTC; j_gene: TRBJ1-2; d_gene: TRBD1; v_gene: TRBV4-1; abundance: .
CDR3aa: CASSLGLGPLVYEQYF; CDR3nt: TGTGCCAGCAGCTTAGGCCTAGGCCCTTTGGTCTACGAGCAGTACTTC; j_gene: TRBJ2-7; d_gene: .; v_gene: TRBV13; abundance: .
CDR3aa: CASSLTAGVSYNEQFF; CDR3nt: TGTGCCAGCAGCTTAACGGCGGGAGTTTCCTACAATGAGCAGTTCTTC; j_gene: TRBJ2-1; d_gene: TRBD2; v_gene: TRBV7-9; abundance: .
CDR3aa: CSVVRDRIPYEQYF; CDR3nt: TGCAGCGTTGTCAGGGACAGGATCCCCTACGAGCAGTACTTC; j_gene: TRBJ2-7; d_gene: TRBD1; v_gene: TRBV29-1; abundance: .
CDR3aa: CASSLGLLAQIPYNEQFF; CDR3nt: TGTGCCAGCAGCTTAGGGTTACTAGCGCAAATACCCTACAATGAGCAGTTCTTC; j_gene: TRBJ2-1; d_gene: TRBD2; v_gene: TRBV7-9; abundance: .
CDR3aa: CASSLDALTSTHEQYF; CDR3nt: TGCGCCAGCAGCTTGGACGCCCTAACCTCCACTCACGAGCAGTACTTC; j_gene: TRBJ2-7; d_gene: .; v_gene: TRBV5-1; abundance: .
CDR3aa: CASSLSWGAHNEQFF; CDR3nt: TGTGCCAGCAGTTTATCATGGGGGGCGCACAATGAGCAGTTCTTC; j_gene: TRBJ2-1; d_gene: .; v_gene: TRBV27; abundance: .
CDR3aa: CASSLLAGGPNNEQFF; CDR3nt: TGTGCCAGCAGTTTATTAGCGGGAGGGCCCAACAATGAGCAGTTCTTC; j_gene: TRBJ2-1; d_gene: TRBD2; v_gene: TRBV7-7; abundance: .
CDR3aa: CASSPGDRGREQYF; CDR3nt: TGCGCCAGCAGCCCGGGGGACAGGGGTCGCGAGCAGTACTTC; j_gene: TRBJ2-7; d_gene: TRBD1; v_gene: TRBV5-1; abundance: few
CDR3aa: CASSYSGREGETQYF; CDR3nt: TGTGCCAGCAGTTACTCGGGGCGGGAGGGAGAGACCCAGTACTTC; j_gene: TRBJ2-5; d_gene: TRBD2; v_gene: TRBV6-5; abundance: .